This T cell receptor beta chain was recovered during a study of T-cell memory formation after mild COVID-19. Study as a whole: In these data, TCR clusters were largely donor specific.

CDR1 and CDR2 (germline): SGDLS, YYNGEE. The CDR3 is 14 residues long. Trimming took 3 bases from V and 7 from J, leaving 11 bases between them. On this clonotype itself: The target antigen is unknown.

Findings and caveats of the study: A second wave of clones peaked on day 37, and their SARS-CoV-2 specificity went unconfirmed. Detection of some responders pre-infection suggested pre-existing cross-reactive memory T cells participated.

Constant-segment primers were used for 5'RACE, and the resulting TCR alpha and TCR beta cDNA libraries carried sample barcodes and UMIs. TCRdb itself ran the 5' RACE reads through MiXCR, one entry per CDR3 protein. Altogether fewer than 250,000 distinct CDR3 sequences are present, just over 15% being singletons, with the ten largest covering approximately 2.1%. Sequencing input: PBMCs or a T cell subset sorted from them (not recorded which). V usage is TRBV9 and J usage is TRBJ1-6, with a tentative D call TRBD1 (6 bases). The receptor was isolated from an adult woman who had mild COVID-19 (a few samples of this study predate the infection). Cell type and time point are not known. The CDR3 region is CASSAKQGNSPLHF. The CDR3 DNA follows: TGTGCCAGCAGCGCAAAACAGGGAAATTCACCCCTCCACTTT.